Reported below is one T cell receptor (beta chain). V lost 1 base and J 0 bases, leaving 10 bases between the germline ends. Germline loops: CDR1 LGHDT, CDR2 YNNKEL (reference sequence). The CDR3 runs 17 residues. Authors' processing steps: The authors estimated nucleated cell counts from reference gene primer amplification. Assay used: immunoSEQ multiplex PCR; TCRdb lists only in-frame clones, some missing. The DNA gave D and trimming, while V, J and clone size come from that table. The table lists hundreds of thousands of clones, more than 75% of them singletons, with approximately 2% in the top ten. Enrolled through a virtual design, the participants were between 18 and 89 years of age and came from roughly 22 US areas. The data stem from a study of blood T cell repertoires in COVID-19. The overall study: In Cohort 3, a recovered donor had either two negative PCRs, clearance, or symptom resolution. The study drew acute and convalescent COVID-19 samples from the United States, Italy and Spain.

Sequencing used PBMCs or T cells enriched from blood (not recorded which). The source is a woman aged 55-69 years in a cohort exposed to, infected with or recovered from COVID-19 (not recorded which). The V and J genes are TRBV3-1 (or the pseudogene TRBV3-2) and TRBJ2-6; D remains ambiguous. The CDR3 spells CASSQGLASSGANVLTF. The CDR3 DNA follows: TGTGCCAGCAGCCAAGGACTTGCCAGCTCTGGGGCCAACGTCCTGACTTTC.